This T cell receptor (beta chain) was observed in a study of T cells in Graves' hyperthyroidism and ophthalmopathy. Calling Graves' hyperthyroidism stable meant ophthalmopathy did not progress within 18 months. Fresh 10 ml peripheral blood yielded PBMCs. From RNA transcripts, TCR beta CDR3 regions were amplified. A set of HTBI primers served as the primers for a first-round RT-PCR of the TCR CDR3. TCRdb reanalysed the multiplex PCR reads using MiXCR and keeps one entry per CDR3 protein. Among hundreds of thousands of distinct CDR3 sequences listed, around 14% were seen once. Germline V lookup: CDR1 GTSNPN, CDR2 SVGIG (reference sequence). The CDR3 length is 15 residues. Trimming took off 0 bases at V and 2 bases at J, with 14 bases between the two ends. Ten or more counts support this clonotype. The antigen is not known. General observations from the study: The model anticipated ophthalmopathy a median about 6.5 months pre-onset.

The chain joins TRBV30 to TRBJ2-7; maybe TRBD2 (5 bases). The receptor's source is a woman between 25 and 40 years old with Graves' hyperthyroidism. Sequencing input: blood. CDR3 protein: CAWSVRGRLPYEQYF. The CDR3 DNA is TGTGCCTGGAGTGTACGGGGAAGACTACCCTACGAGCAGTACTTC.